This TCR beta chain was found in a study of neoadjuvant anti-PD-1 for oral cavity cancer. The patients had HPV-negative, locally advanced oral cavity squamous cell carcinoma. In its sample, this clone was seen a few times. Produced via immunoSEQ multiplex PCR; TCRdb's table is partial and in-frame only. The data contain more than 10,000 clones, about 63% of them singletons. V lost 4 bases and J 7 bases, leaving 14 bases between the germline ends. The CDR3 consists of 14 residues. The germline V gene encodes CDR1 SGHNT and CDR2 YYREEE (reference sequence). This receptor was identified in a person aged 35-79 years with oral cavity squamous cell carcinoma. The chain carries TRBV5-4 and TRBJ2-2; D perhaps matches TRBD1 (6 bases). Sequencing used PBMCs, obtained before nivolumab (anti-PD-1) treatment. The CDR3 sequence is CASSAPGALGELFF. The CDR3 coding sequence is TGTGCCAGCAGCGCCCCAGGGGCCCTCGGGGAGCTGTTTTTT.